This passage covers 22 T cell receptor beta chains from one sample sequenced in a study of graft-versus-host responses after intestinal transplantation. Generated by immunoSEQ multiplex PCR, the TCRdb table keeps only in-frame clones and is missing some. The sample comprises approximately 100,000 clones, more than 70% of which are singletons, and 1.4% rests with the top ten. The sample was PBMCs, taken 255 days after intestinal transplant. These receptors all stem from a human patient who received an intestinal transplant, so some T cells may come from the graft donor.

CDR3 residues: CASSLFSGDRASGYTF. As DNA, the CDR3 is TGTGCCAGCAGTTTATTCTCCGGGGACAGGGCCTCTGGCTACACCTTC. V and J are TRBV27 and TRBJ1-2; the match to TRBD1 covers 9 bases. The J segment lost 7 bases and the V segment lost 1 base, leaving 10 bases of the junction unmatched. The CDR3 loop spans 16 amino acids. Germline CDR1 and CDR2: MNHEY and SMNVEV (reference sequence).

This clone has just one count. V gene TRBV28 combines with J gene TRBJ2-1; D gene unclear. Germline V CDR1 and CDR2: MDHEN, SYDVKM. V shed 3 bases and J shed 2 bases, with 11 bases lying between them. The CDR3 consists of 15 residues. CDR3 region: CASSFRDRAYNEQFF. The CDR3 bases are TGTGCCAGCAGTTTCCGCGACCGAGCCTACAATGAGCAGTTCTTC. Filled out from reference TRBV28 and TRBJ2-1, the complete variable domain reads DVKVTQSSRYLVKRTGEKVFLECVQDMDHENMFWYRQDPGLGLRLIYFSYDVKMKEKGDIPEGYSVSREKKERFSLILESASTNQTSMYLCASSFRDRAYNEQFFGPGTRLTVL.

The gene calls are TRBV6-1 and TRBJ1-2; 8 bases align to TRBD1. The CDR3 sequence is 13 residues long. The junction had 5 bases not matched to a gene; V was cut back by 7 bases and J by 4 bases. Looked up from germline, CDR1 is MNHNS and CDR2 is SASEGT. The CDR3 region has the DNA TGTGCCAGCAAGGTGGGGACAGGCTATGGCTACACCTTC. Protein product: CASKVGTGYGYTF.

The CDR3: CASTLPGQGLNEQFF. The DNA of the CDR3 is TGTGCCAGCACCTTGCCGGGACAGGGACTCAATGAGCAGTTCTTC. The rearrangement uses TRBV6-1 and TRBJ2-1; TRBD1 agrees at 9 bases. Germline V gene data show CDR1 as MNHNS and CDR2 as SASEGT. The CDR3 runs to 15 residues. V shed 7 bases and J 6 bases; nucleotides not matched to a gene: 10.

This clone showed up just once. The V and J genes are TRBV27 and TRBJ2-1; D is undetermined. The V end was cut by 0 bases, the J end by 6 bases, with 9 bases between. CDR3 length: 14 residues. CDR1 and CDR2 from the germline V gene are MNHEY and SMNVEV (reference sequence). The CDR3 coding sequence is TGTGCCAGCAGTTTATCGACACCACTCAATGAGCAGTTCTTC. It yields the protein CASSLSTPLNEQFF.

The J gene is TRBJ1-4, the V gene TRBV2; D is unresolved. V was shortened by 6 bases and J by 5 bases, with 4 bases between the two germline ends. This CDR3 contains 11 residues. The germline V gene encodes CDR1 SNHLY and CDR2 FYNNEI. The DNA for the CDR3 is TGTGCCAGCAGGGAAAATGAAAAACTGTTTTTT. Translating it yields CASRENEKLFF.

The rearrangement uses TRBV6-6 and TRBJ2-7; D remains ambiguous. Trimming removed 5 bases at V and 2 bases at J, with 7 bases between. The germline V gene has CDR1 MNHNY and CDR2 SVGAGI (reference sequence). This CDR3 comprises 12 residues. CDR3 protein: CASSPGTYEQYV. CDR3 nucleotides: TGTGCCAGCAGTCCCGGAACCTACGAGCAGTACGTC.

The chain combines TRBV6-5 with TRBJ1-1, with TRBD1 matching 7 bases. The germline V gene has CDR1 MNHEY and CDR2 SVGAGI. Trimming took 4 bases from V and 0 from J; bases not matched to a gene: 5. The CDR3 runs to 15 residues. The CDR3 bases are TGTGCCAGCAGTTCCGCGACAGGGTTGAACACTGAAGCTTTCTTT. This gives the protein CASSSATGLNTEAFF.

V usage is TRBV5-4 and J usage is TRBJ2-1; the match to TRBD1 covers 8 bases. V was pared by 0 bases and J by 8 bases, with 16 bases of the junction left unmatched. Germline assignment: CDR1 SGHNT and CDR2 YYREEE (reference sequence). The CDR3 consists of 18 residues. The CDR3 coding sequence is TGTGCCAGCAGCTTGGGTCACCGCGCAGGGGGCGTTTACGATGAGCAGTTCTTC. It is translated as CASSLGHRAGGVYDEQFF.

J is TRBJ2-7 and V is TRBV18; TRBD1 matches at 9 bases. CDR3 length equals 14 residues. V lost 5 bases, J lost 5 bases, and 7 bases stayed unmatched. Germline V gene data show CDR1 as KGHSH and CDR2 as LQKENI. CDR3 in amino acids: CASSAGTGRDEQYF. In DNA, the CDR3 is TGTGCCAGCTCAGCCGGGACAGGGAGGGACGAGCAGTACTTC. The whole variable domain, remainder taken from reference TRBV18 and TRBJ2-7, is NAGVMQNPRHLVRRRGQEARLRCSPMKGHSHVYWYRQLPEEGLKFMVYLQKENIIDESGMPKERFSAEFPKEGPSILRIQQVVRGDSAAYFCASSAGTGRDEQYFGPGTRLTVT.

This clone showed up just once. DNA for the CDR3: TGTGCCAGCAAAAGGACAGGGGGCTGGTACACTGAAGCTTTCTTT. Amino acid sequence: CASKRTGGWYTEAFF. The rearrangement uses TRBV6-5 and TRBJ1-1; TRBD1 agrees at 11 bases. V gave up 7 bases and J gave up 3 bases; unmatched junction bases: 7. Germline V gene lookup returns CDR1 MNHEY and CDR2 SVGAGI. CDR3 length equals 15 residues.

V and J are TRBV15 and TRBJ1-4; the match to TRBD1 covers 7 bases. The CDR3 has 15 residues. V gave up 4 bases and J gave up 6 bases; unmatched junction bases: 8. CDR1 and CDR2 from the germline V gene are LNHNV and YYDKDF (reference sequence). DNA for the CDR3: TGTGCCACCAGCATTCAGGGGGGTGGATATGAAAAACTGTTTTTT. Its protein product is CATSIQGGGYEKLFF. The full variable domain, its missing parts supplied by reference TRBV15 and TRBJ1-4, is DAMVIQNPRYQVTQFGKPVTLSCSQTLNHNVMYWYQQKSSQAPKLLFHYYDKDFNNEADTPDNFQSRRPNTSFCFLDIRSPGLGDTAMYLCATSIQGGGYEKLFFGSGTQLSVL.

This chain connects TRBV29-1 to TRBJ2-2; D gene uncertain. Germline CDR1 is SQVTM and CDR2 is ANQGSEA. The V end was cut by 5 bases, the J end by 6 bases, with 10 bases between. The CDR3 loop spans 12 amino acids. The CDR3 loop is CSVLAGPGELFF. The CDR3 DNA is TGCAGCGTTCTGGCAGGACCCGGGGAGCTGTTTTTT.

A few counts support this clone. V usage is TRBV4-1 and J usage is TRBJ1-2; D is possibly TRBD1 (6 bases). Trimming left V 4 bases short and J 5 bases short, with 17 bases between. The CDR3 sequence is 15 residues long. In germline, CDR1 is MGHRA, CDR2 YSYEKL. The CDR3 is CASSPPGQRGYGYTF. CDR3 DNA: TGCGCCAGCAGCCCGCCCGGACAGCGGGGGTATGGCTACACCTTC.

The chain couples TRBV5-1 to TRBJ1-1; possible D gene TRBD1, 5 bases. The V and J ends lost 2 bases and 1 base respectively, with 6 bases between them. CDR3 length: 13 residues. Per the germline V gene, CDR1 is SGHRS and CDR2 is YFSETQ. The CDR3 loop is CASSFGANTEAFF. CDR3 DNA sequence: TGCGCCAGCAGCTTCGGGGCGAACACTGAAGCTTTCTTT.

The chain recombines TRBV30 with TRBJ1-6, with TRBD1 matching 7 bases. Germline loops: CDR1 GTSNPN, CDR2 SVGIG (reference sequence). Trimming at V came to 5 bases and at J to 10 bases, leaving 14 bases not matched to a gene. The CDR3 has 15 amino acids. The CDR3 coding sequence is TGTGCCTGGGCAGATAATACAGGGGCCTACTCACCCCTCCACTTT. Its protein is CAWADNTGAYSPLHF.

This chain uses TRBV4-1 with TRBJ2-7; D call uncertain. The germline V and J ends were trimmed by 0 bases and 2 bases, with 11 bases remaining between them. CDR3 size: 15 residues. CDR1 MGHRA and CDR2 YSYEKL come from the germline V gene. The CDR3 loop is CASSQEVPGTYEQYF. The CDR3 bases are TGCGCCAGCAGCCAAGAAGTGCCAGGTACCTACGAGCAGTACTTC.

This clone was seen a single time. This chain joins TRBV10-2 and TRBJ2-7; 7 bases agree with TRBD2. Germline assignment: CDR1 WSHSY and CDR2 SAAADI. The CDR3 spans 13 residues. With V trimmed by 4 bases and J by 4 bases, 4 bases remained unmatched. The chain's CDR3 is CASSATRGYEQYV. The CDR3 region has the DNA TGCGCCAGCAGTGCGACGCGGGGGTACGAGCAGTACGTC.

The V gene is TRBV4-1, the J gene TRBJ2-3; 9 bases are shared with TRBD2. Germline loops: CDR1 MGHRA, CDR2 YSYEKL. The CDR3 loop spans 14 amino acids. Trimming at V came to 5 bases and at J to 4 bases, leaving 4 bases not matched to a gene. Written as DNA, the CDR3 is TGCGCCAGCAGCTTGCGGGGGGGCTCAGATACGCAGTATTTT. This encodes CASSLRGGSDTQYF.

The CDR3: CASSSYTDTQYF. CDR3 nucleotides: TGTGCCAGCAGCAGCTACACAGATACGCAGTATTTT. The chain uses TRBV2 and TRBJ2-3; no clear D gene. In germline, CDR1 is SNHLY, CDR2 FYNNEI. V shed 6 bases and J shed 2 bases, with 6 bases lying between them. This CDR3 is built from 12 residues. The full variable domain, in which reference TRBV2 and TRBJ2-3 provide the parts outside the CDR3, is EPEVTQTPSHQVTQMGQEVILRCVPISNHLYFYWYRQILGQKVEFLVSFYNNEISEKSEIFDDQFSVERPDGSNFTLKIRSTKLEDSAMYFCASSSYTDTQYFGPGTRLTVL.

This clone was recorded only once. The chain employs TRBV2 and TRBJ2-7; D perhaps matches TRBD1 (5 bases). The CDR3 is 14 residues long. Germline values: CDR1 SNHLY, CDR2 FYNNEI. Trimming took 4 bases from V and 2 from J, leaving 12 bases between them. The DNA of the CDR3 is TGTGCCAGCAGTGCGTCAGGGTTAACCTACGAGCAGTACTTC. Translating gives CASSASGLTYEQYF.

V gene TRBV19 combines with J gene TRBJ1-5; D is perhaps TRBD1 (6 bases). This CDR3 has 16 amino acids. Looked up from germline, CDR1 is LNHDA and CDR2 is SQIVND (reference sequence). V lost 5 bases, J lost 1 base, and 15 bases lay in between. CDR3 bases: TGTGCCAGTAGTTCGGGGGGGCTGTTGAGCAATCAGCCCCAGCATTTT. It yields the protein CASSSGGLLSNQPQHF.